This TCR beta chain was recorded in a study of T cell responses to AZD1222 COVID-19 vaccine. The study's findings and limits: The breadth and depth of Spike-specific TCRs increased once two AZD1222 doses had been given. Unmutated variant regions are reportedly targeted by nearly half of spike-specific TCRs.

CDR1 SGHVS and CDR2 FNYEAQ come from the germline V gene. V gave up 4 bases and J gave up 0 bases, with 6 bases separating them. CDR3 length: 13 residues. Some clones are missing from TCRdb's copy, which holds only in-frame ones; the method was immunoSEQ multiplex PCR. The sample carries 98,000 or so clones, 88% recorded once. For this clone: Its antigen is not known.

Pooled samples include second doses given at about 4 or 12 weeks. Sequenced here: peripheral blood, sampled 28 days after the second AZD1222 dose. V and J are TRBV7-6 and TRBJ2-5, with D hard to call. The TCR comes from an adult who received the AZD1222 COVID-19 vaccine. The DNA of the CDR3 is TGTGCCAGCAGCTCCTTGTACCAAGAGACCCAGTACTTC. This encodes CASSSLYQETQYF.